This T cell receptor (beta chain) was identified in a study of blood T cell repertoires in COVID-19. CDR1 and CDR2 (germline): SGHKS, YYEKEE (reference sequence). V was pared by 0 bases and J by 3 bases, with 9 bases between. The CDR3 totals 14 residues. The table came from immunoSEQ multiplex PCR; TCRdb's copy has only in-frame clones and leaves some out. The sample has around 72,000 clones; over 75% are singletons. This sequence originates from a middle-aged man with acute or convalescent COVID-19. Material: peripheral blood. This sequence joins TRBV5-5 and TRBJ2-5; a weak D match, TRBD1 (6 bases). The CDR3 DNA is TGTGCCAGCAGCTTGGTGGCAGGGGAAGAGACCCAGTACTTC. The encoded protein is CASSLVAGEETQYF.